This is a list of T cell receptor beta chains from one sample in a study of shared clonotypes between healthy human individuals. The repertoire was sequenced with immunoSEQ multiplex PCR; TCRdb's copy has only in-frame clones and lacks some. Altogether around 580,000 clones are present, roughly 98% being singletons, with the ten largest covering 0.3%. The specimen sequenced was naive CD8+ T cells sorted from blood. All receptors come from a man aged 25 to 40 in good health. The CDR3 runs from the conserved cysteine through the conserved F or W.

j_call,v_call,cdr3_aa
TRBJ2-1,TRBV7-2,CASSLHQGSYNEQFF
TRBJ2-1,TRBV7-6,CASSLESPGSYNEQFF
TRBJ2-1,TRBV4-1,CASSQDRVLNEQFF
TRBJ2-1,TRBV9,CASSVEGLAGGPGNEQFF
TRBJ2-2,TRBV28,CASRSGVVNTGELFF
TRBJ2-3,TRBV7-9,CASSLAPSGFYGTDTQYF
TRBJ2-7,TRBV5-1,CASSLAGIGYEQYF
TRBJ2-5,TRBV28,CASSFTGREETQYF
TRBJ2-2,TRBV6-5,CASSYRVDRGELFF
TRBJ2-5,TRBV7-9,CASSLGGLAEQETQYF
TRBJ2-1,TRBV2,CARPVPGTSGRTGFF
TRBJ2-2,TRBV7-9,CASLLSGHYTGELFF
TRBJ2-1,TRBV29-1,CSVGDGREQFF
TRBJ1-2,TRBV6-5,CASSSRTGEGYGYTF
TRBJ2-7,TRBV4-3,CASSQDLTSYEQYF
TRBJ2-3,TRBV28,CASSPLLEGRTDTQYF
TRBJ1-1,TRBV6-1,CASRVGNTEAFF
TRBJ2-1,TRBV18,CASSRWDSSSSSYNEQFF
TRBJ2-7,TRBV29-1,CSVLAGAPSEQYF
TRBJ2-1,TRBV11-2,CASSLVGTSNYNEQFF
TRBJ1-1,TRBV5-5,CASSLKGLNTEAFF
TRBJ2-5,TRBV27,CASRGPQETQYF
TRBJ2-4,TRBV10-1,CASRRLNRDLKNIQYF
TRBJ2-1,TRBV7-6,CASNSGPLGAPEQFF
TRBJ1-2,TRBV29-1,CSVEDRENYGYTF
TRBJ1-2,TRBV27,CASSPIGDHGIINYGYTF
TRBJ2-7,TRBV28,CASSWQRQSYEQYF
TRBJ2-7,TRBV27,CASSRRAIHYEQYF
TRBJ2-5,TRBV5-6,CASSLLAEETQYF
TRBJ2-7,TRBV7-8,CASSSFGQNSYEQYF
TRBJ1-2,TRBV28,CASSRQDFYTF